One TCR beta chain is described in this entry. The sample belongs to a study of blood T cell repertoires in COVID-19. Whole-study context: Researchers got acute and convalescent COVID-19 samples from the United States, Italy and Spain. Nucleic acid was either cDNA or gDNA, and it came from T cells, B-cell-depleted T cells, or PBMCs.

CDR1 and CDR2 from the germline V gene are MDHEN and SYDVKM. CDR3 length: 15 residues. J lost 3 bases, V lost 3 bases, and 3 bases had no gene match. In the original workflow: Counts of nucleated cells, estimated from reference gene primer amplification, were obtained. Sequenced by immunoSEQ multiplex PCR; TCRdb stores in-frame clones only, minus some. V and J calls and clone size are those listed in that table; D and trimming were worked out from the DNA. The repertoire has 130,000 to 150,000 clones, more than 80% of them found once; the top ten carry 8% to 10%. This sequence joins TRBV28 and TRBJ2-3, with 10 bases that match TRBD1. What was sequenced was peripheral blood. The clonotype comes from a woman of 80 years or more in a cohort sampled during active or convalescent COVID-19. In nucleotides, the CDR3 is TGTGCCAGCAGTTTTAGGGGACAGGGGACAGATACGCAGTATTTT. As protein: CASSFRGQGTDTQYF.